A single sample gave rise to the 23 T cell receptor beta chains below, sequenced in a study of T cell responses to AZD1222 COVID-19 vaccine. Some clones are missing from TCRdb's copy, which holds only in-frame ones; the method was immunoSEQ multiplex PCR. Of some 120,000 clones in the sample, 80% to 90% were seen once. Source: peripheral blood, taken on day 0 of AZD1222 vaccination. The receptors shown here come from an adult in good health.

The chain combines TRBV4-1 with TRBJ1-2, with TRBD1 identical over 12 bases. The CDR3 length is 16 residues. V lost 4 bases, J lost 8 bases, and 11 bases stayed unmatched. Germline CDR1 and CDR2: MGHRA and YSYEKL. The CDR3, as DNA: TGCGCCAGCAGCCCAGGGGTCGGGACAGGGGGCTTCGGCTACACCTTC. Protein: CASSPGVGTGGFGYTF.

This clone has only a few counts. The V gene is TRBV11-3, the J gene TRBJ1-2, with 7 nucleotides matching TRBD1. Trimming took 6 bases from V and 11 from J; bases not matched to a gene: 12. Germline V gene sequence: CDR1 SGHNT, CDR2 YENEEA. The CDR3 loop spans 13 amino acids. CDR3 loop: CASSSEGQMWYTF. The CDR3, as DNA: TGTGCCAGCAGTTCAGAGGGACAGATGTGGTACACCTTC.

This clone was counted once. The chain has TRBV10-3 and TRBJ1-6; possibly TRBD1 for D (6 bases). Trimming cost V 4 bases and J 10 bases, with 14 bases left between them. There are 14 residues in the CDR3. Germline V gene data show CDR1 as ENHRY and CDR2 as SYGVKD. The CDR3 bases are TGTGCCATCAGTGCGGACAGAAGCGAATCACCCCTCCACTTT. Protein product: CAISADRSESPLHF.

The chain joins TRBV30 to TRBJ1-5; D is undetermined. The V end lost 6 bases, the J end lost 7 bases, and 16 bases lay between the germline ends. Germline values: CDR1 GTSNPN, CDR2 SVGIG (reference sequence). The CDR3 extends over 13 amino acids. CDR3 in amino acids: CACAVGAGQPQHF. Written as DNA, the CDR3 is TGTGCCTGCGCGGTAGGCGCGGGGCAGCCCCAGCATTTT. Based on the CDR3 plus reference TRBV30 and TRBJ1-5, the full variable domain is SQTIHQWPATLVQPVGSPLSLECTVEGTSNPNLYWYRQAAGRGLQLLFYSVGIGQISSEVPQNLSASRPQDRQFILSSKKLLLSDSGFYLCACAVGAGQPQHFGDGTRLSIL.

The chain combines TRBV11-1 with TRBJ2-7; 7 nucleotides line up with TRBD2. CDR3 length equals 13 residues. The V and J ends lost 4 bases and 4 bases, in that order; junction bases with no gene match: 4. Germline CDR1 reads SGHAT; CDR2 reads FQDESV (reference sequence). This CDR3 is CASSSGTTYEQYF. DNA of the CDR3: TGTGCCAGCAGCTCAGGGACTACGTACGAGCAGTACTTC.

This clone came up a few times. V is TRBV4-1 and J is TRBJ2-3; no firm D call. The CDR3 runs 11 residues. The V gene lost 5 bases and the J gene lost 6 bases, with 6 bases spanning the gap. CDR1 and CDR2 from the germline V gene are MGHRA and YSYEKL. The CDR3 nucleotides are TGCGCCAGCAGCTATAGGGATACGCAGTATTTT. Its translation is CASSYRDTQYF.

The chain has TRBV5-1 and TRBJ1-6, with D uncertain. The CDR3 length is 14 residues. Trimming removed 4 bases at V and 4 bases at J, with 9 bases between. The germline V gene has CDR1 SGHRS and CDR2 YFSETQ. The DNA of the CDR3 is TGCGCCAGCAGCGCTGACGGGTATAATTCACCCCTCCACTTT. This translates into CASSADGYNSPLHF. The full variable domain, rest sourced from reference TRBV5-1 and TRBJ1-6, is KAGVTQTPRYLIKTRGQQVTLSCSPISGHRSVSWYQQTPGQGLQFLFEYFSETQRNKGNFPGRFSGRQFSNSRSEMNVSTLELGDSALYLCASSADGYNSPLHFGNGTRLTVT.

The chain employs TRBV15 and TRBJ2-7; weak D call: TRBD1 (5 bases). Trimming cost V 3 bases and J 3 bases, with 15 bases left between them. CDR3 size: 15 residues. Germline lookup yields CDR1 LNHNV and CDR2 YYDKDF (reference sequence). CDR3 bases: TGTGCCACCAGCAGGGATCCTCAGGGAATCTACGAGCAGTACTTC. It codes for CATSRDPQGIYEQYF.

The rearrangement joins TRBV6-5 to TRBJ1-6; tentative D call: TRBD1 (6 bases). Trimming stripped 9 bases from V and 0 bases from J, with 12 bases between. The CDR3 has 15 residues. Germline V gene sequence: CDR1 MNHEY, CDR2 SVGAGI. The CDR3 is CASGGASSYNSPLHF. The CDR3 nucleotides read TGTGCCAGTGGGGGGGCGAGCTCCTATAATTCACCCCTCCACTTT.

This chain connects TRBV15 to TRBJ2-3; D perhaps matches TRBD1 (6 bases). Germline CDR1 and CDR2: LNHNV and YYDKDF (reference sequence). Trimming cost V 8 bases and J 2 bases, with 17 bases left between them. The CDR3 is 15 amino acids. CDR3 protein: CATRLGQGNTDTQYF. DNA of the CDR3: TGTGCCACCCGCTTGGGGCAGGGGAACACAGATACGCAGTATTTT. The full variable domain, its missing parts supplied by reference TRBV15 and TRBJ2-3, is DAMVIQNPRYQVTQFGKPVTLSCSQTLNHNVMYWYQQKSSQAPKLLFHYYDKDFNNEADTPDNFQSRRPNTSFCFLDIRSPGLGDTAMYLCATRLGQGNTDTQYFGPGTRLTVL.

The chain combines TRBV18 with TRBJ1-5; the D is unclear. The germline V gene encodes CDR1 KGHSH and CDR2 LQKENI. The CDR3 loop spans 13 amino acids. Trimming pared 3 bases from V and 3 bases from J, leaving 6 bases between. The DNA for the CDR3 is TGTGCCAGCTCACCGATAGACAATCAGCCCCAGCATTTT. Residues: CASSPIDNQPQHF.

The rearrangement joins TRBV5-6 to TRBJ1-1, with 7 nucleotides matching TRBD1. This CDR3 is 15 amino acids long. V lost 4 bases, J lost 4 bases, and 10 bases stayed unmatched. Germline CDR1 is SGHDT and CDR2 is YYEEEE. CDR3 sequence: CASSILSGGATEAFF. The CDR3 region has the DNA TGTGCCAGCAGCATCTTATCAGGGGGTGCCACTGAAGCTTTCTTT. Combining the CDR3 with reference TRBV5-6 and TRBJ1-1 gives the whole variable domain DAGVTQSPTHLIKTRGQQVTLRCSPKSGHDTVSWYQQALGQGPQFIFQYYEEEERQRGNFPDRFSGHQFPNYSSELNVNALLLGDSALYLCASSILSGGATEAFFGQGTRLTVV.

CDR3 sequence: CASSLGSGGSFDTQYF. CDR3 DNA: TGCGCCAGCAGCTTGGGCAGCGGGGGGTCTTTTGATACGCAGTATTTT. The chain joins TRBV5-1 to TRBJ2-3; 9 positions match TRBD2. CDR1 and CDR2 from the germline V gene are SGHRS and YFSETQ. Unmatched junction bases numbered 8, after V lost 0 bases and J lost 6 bases. The CDR3 consists of 16 residues.

V and J are TRBV28 and TRBJ1-1, with unresolved D. Germline CDR1 reads MDHEN; CDR2 reads SYDVKM. This CDR3 region has 14 residues. V lost 5 bases to trimming and J lost 1 base, with 11 bases between them. DNA for the CDR3: TGTGCCAGCAGTGTCCAACCAGGGAACACTGAAGCTTTCTTT. Residues: CASSVQPGNTEAFF.

The chain has TRBV5-1 and TRBJ2-7; D possibly corresponds to TRBD2 (5 bases). The CDR3 runs 14 residues. CDR1 is SGHRS and CDR2 is YFSETQ in the germline V gene. V lost 5 bases and J 5 bases, leaving 17 bases between the germline ends. CDR3 in DNA: TGCGCCAGCAGATGGCGGGCTCTGGTGGACGAGCAGTACTTC. It codes for CASRWRALVDEQYF. The full variable domain, with the rest looked up from reference TRBV5-1 and TRBJ2-7, is KAGVTQTPRYLIKTRGQQVTLSCSPISGHRSVSWYQQTPGQGLQFLFEYFSETQRNKGNFPGRFSGRQFSNSRSEMNVSTLELGDSALYLCASRWRALVDEQYFGPGTRLTVT.

CDR3 residues: CASSLVGAKNIQYF. The CDR3 DNA is TGTGCCAGCAGCTTAGTGGGGGCCAAAAACATTCAGTACTTC. The gene calls are TRBV13 and TRBJ2-4; D not resolved. Trimming stripped 1 base from V and 1 base from J, with 5 bases between. Germline values: CDR1 PRHDT, CDR2 FYEKMQ (reference sequence). The CDR3 is 14 residues long.

The V call is TRBV7-2, the J call TRBJ2-5, with 8 bases fitting TRBD1. Unmatched junction bases numbered 5, after V lost 1 base and J lost 1 base. CDR3 length: 16 residues. The germline CDR1 and CDR2 sequences are SGHTA and FQGNSA. CDR3 nucleotide sequence: TGTGCCAGCAGCTTAGTCGGCAGGGGGCCCCAAGAGACCCAGTACTTC. Its protein product is CASSLVGRGPQETQYF. The full variable domain, its missing parts supplied by reference TRBV7-2 and TRBJ2-5, is GAGVSQSPSNKVTEKGKDVELRCDPISGHTALYWYRQSLGQGLEFLIYFQGNSAPDKSGLPSDRFSAERTGGSVSTLTIQRTQQEDSAVYLCASSLVGRGPQETQYFGPGTRLLVL.

The CDR3, as DNA: TGTGCCACCCCGGCTGGAGCGTTTAATGAGCAGTTCTTC. Protein: CATPAGAFNEQFF. The gene calls are TRBV18 and TRBJ2-1; D gene ambiguous. Trimming took 10 bases from V and 7 from J, leaving 17 bases between them. CDR1 and CDR2 (germline): KGHSH, LQKENI. The length of the CDR3 is 13 residues.

The chain employs TRBV19 and TRBJ1-5; a weak D match, TRBD1 (6 bases). V lost 3 bases and J lost 7, with 10 bases in between. Germline V gene lookup returns CDR1 LNHDA and CDR2 SQIVND (reference sequence). This CDR3 region has 13 residues. The CDR3 coding sequence is TGTGCCAGTAGTATCGGGGGGCAACAGCCCCAGCATTTT. This gives the protein CASSIGGQQPQHF.

Remarks on this clone: The junction differs from germline at one of its ends, possibly a read error. V usage is TRBV2 and J usage is TRBJ1-5; TRBD1 matches at 10 bases. The CDR3 contains 14 residues. Germline CDR1 and CDR2: SNHLY and FYNNEI. Here the CDR3 reads CASREGQGGQPQHF. Written as DNA, the CDR3 is TGTGCCAGCAGGGAAGGACAGGGGGGTCAGCCCCAGCATTTT.

The rearrangement uses TRBV24-1 and TRBJ1-3, with TRBD1 matching over 7 bases. This CDR3 is built from 14 residues. With V trimmed by 4 bases and J by 4 bases, 3 bases remained unmatched. Germline loops: CDR1 KGHDR, CDR2 SFDVKD. DNA of the CDR3: TGTGCCACCAGTGACCCAGGGGGAGGAAACACCATATATTTT. Its protein product is CATSDPGGGNTIYF.

The V gene is TRBV6-2 or TRBV6-3, the J gene TRBJ1-1; D gene unclear. Looked up from germline, CDR1 is MNHEY and CDR2 is SVGEGT. This CDR3 has 13 residues. With 1 base removed from V and 0 bases from J, the gap between germline ends came to 3 bases. Here the CDR3 reads CASSYYLNTEAFF. The DNA for the CDR3 is TGTGCCAGCAGTTACTATTTGAACACTGAAGCTTTCTTT.

This clone has a single count. V gene TRBV6-5 combines with J gene TRBJ1-1; D is perhaps TRBD1 (6 bases). With 5 bases removed from V and 11 bases from J, the gap between germline ends came to 21 bases. The CDR3 sequence is 14 residues long. Germline V gene data show CDR1 as MNHEY and CDR2 as SVGAGI. CDR3 region: CASSPPGTSTGAFF. The CDR3 coding sequence is TGTGCCAGCAGTCCCCCCGGGACAAGCACTGGGGCTTTCTTT.